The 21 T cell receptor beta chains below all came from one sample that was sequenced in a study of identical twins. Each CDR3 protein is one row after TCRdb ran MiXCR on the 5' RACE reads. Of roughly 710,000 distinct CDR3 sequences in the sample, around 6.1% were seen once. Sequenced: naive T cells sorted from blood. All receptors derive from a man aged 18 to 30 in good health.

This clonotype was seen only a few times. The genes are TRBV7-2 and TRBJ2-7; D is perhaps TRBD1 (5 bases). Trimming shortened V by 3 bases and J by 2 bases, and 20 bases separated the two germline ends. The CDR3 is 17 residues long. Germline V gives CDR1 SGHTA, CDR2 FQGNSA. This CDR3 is CASSFSLGPTDTYEQYF. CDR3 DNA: TGTGCCAGCAGCTTCTCGTTAGGGCCTACGGACACCTACGAGCAGTACTTC.

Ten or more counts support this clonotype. In DNA, the CDR3 is TGTGCCAGCAACAAACAGGGACGAAAACTGTTTTTT. Its protein product is CASNKQGRKLFF. V usage is TRBV12-3 or TRBV12-4 and J usage is TRBJ1-4, with D perhaps matching TRBD1 (6 bases). The CDR3 loop spans 12 amino acids. The V end was cut by 7 bases, the J end by 10 bases, with 13 bases between.

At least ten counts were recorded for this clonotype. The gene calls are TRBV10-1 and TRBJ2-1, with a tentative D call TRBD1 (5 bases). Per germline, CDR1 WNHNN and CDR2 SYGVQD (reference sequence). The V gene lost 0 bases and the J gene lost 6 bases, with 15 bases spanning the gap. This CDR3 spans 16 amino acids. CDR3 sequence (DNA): TGCGCCAGCAGTGAGTCGGTGGGGCGGAGAGGCAATGAGCAGTTCTTC. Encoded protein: CASSESVGRRGNEQFF.

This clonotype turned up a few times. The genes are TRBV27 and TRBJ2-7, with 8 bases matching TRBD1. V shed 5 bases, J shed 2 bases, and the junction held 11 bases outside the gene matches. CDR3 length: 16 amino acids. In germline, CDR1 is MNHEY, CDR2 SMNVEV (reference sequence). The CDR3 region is CASSPQTGAFPYEQYF. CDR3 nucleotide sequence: TGTGCCAGCAGTCCGCAGACAGGGGCCTTCCCCTACGAGCAGTACTTC.

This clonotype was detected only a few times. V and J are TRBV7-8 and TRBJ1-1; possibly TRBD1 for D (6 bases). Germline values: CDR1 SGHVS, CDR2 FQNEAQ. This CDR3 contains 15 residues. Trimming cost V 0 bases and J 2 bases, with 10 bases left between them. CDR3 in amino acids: CASSLAGTFNTEAFF. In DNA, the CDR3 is TGTGCCAGCAGCTTAGCTGGGACATTTAACACTGAAGCTTTCTTT.

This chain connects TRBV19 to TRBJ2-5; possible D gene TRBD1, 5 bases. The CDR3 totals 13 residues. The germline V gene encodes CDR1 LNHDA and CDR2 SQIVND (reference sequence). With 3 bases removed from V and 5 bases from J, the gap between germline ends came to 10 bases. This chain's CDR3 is CASSMGQTETQYF. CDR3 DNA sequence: TGTGCCAGTAGTATGGGGCAGACGGAGACCCAGTACTTC.

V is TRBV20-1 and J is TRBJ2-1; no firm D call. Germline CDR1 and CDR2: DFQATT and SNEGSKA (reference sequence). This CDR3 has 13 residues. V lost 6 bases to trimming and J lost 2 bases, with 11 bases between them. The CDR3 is CSAIDPTYNEQFF. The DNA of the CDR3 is TGCAGTGCCATTGACCCTACCTACAATGAGCAGTTCTTC.

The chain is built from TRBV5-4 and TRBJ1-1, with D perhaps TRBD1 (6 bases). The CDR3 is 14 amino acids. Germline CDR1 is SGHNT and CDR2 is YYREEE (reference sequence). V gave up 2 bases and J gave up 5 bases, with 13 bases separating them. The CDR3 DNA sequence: TGTGCCAGCAGCTTAGGGGGTCGGAAAACTGAAGCTTTCTTT. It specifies CASSLGGRKTEAFF.

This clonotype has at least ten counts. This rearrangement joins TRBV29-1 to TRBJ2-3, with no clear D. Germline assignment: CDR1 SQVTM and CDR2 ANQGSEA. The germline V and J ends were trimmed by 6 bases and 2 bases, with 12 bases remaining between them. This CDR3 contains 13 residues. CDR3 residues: CSVSLLHTDTQYF. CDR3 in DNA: TGCAGCGTCTCACTTCTCCACACAGATACGCAGTATTTT.

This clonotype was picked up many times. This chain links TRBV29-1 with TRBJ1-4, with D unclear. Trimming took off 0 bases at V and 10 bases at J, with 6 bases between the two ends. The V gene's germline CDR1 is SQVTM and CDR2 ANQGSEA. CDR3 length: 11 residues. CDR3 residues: CSVEEFGKLFF. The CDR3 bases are TGCAGCGTTGAAGAGTTCGGAAAACTGTTTTTT.

DNA of the CDR3: TGCAGTGCTAGACTGGTGGCAGATCACACTGAAGCTTTCTTT. This gives the protein CSARLVADHTEAFF. The chain combines TRBV20-1 with TRBJ1-1; D is unclear. Trimming took off 2 bases at V and 3 bases at J, with 13 bases between the two ends. Per germline, CDR1 DFQATT and CDR2 SNEGSKA (reference sequence). The length of the CDR3 is 14 residues.

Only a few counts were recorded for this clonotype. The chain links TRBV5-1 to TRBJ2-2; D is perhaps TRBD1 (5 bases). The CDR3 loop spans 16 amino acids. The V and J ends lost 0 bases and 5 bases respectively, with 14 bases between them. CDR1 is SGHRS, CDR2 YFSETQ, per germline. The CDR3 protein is CASSLGGRAMTGELFF. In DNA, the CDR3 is TGCGCCAGCAGCTTGGGAGGCAGGGCAATGACCGGGGAGCTGTTTTTT.

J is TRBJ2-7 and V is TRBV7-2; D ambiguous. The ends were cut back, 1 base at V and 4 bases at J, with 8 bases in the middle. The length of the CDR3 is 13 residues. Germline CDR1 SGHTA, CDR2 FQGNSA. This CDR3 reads CASSLGWAYEQYV. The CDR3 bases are TGTGCCAGCAGCTTAGGTTGGGCGTACGAGCAGTACGTC.

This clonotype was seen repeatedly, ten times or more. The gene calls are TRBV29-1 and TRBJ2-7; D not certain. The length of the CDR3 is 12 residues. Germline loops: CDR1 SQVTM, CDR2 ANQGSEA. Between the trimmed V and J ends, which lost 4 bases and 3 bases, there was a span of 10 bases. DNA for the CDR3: TGCAGCGTTGTGCGCGGCAACTACGAGCAGTACTTC. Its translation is CSVVRGNYEQYF.

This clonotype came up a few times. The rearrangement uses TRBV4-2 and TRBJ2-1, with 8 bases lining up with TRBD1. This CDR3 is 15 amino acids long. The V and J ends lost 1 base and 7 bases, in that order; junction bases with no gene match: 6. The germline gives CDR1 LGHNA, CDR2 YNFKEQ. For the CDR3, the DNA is TGTGCCAGCAGCCAAGCGCAGGGGGCTGGGAATGAGCAGTTCTTC. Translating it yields CASSQAQGAGNEQFF.

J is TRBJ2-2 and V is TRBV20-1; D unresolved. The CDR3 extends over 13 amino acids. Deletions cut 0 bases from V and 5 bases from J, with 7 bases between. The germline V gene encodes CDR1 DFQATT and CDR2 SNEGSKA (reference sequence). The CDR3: CSARELRTGELFF. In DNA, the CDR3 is TGCAGTGCTAGAGAATTGAGAACCGGGGAGCTGTTTTTT.

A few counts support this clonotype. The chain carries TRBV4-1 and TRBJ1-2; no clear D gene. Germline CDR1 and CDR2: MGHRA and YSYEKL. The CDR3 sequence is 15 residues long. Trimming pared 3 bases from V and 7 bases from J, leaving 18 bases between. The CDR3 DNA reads TGCGCCAGCAGCCAGACCGACGGCCGCGGGGTTGGCTACACCTTC. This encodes CASSQTDGRGVGYTF.

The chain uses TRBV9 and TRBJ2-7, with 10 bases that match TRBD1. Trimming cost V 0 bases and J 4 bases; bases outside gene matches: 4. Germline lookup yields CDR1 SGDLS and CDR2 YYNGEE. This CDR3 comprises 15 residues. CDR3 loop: CASSVAWDRGYEQYF. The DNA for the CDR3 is TGTGCCAGCAGCGTAGCTTGGGACAGGGGTTACGAGCAGTACTTC.

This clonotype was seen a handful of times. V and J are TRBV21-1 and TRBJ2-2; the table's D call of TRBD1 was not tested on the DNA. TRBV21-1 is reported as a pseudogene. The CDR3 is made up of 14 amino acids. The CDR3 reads CASSTGHRIGELFF. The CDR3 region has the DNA TGTGCCAGCAGCACGGGACACCGAATCGGGGAGCTGTTTTTT.

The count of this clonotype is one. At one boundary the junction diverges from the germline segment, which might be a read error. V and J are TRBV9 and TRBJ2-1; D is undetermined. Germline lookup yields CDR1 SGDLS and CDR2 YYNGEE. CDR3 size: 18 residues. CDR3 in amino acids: CASSVTTLTTGSYNEHFF. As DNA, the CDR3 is TGTGCCAGCAGCGTAACGACTCTAACTACCGGCTCCTACAATGAGCACTTCTTC.

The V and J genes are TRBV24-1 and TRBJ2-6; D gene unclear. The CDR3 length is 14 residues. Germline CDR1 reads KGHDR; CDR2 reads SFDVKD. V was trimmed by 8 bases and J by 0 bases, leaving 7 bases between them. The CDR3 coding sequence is TGTGCCACCATGATCCTCTCTGGGGCCAACGTCCTGACTTTC. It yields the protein CATMILSGANVLTF.